This note documents a single T cell receptor (beta chain) sequence. The record originates from a study of blood T cell repertoires in COVID-19. Symptom resolution, clearance, or two negative PCRs marked donors in Cohort 3 as recovered. Assay: immunoSEQ multiplex PCR; the TCRdb copy retains only in-frame clones and omits some. The data show roughly 200,000 clones, approximately 90% seen once. Trimming shortened V by 4 bases and J by 1 base, and 16 bases separated the two germline ends. The V gene's germline CDR1 is MNHEY and CDR2 SMNVEV (reference sequence). This CDR3 contains 16 residues. Sequences were obtained from PBMCs or T cells enriched from blood (not recorded which). This clonotype was obtained from a man aged 30-40 years who had recovered from COVID-19. This sequence joins TRBV27 and TRBJ1-2; tentative D call: TRBD1 (6 bases). This chain's CDR3 is CASSSYRDTFNYGYTF. The CDR3 DNA reads TGTGCCAGCAGTTCTTACCGGGACACTTTTAACTATGGCTACACCTTC.